This T cell receptor (beta chain) originates from a study of T cells after yellow fever vaccination. Study-wide results and limits: Overlap between CD4 and CD8 compartments was detected for a small share of clonotypes.

This clonotype came up a few times. What it binds is not known. V lost 3 bases and J lost 4; bases outside the gene matches: 6. Germline CDR1 is LNHDA and CDR2 is SQIVND (reference sequence). The length of the CDR3 is 16 residues. TCRdb re-analysed the 5' RACE reads in MiXCR, keeping a single row per CDR3 protein. The sample has 500,000 to 650,000 distinct CDR3 sequences, about 17% seen once. This clonotype was sampled from a man aged 18 to 29 who received the YFV17D yellow fever vaccine. The sequenced sample was PBMCs, obtained 4 to 6 days after the first yellow fever vaccination. V is TRBV19 and J is TRBJ2-2, with 9 bases aligning to TRBD1. For the CDR3, the DNA is TGTGCCAGTAGTATTTTCGGGACAGGGTCCACCGGGGAGCTGTTTTTT. Its translation is CASSIFGTGSTGELFF.